The clone carrying this T cell receptor (beta chain) was picked up a small number of times. Its antigen remains unidentified. This record belongs to a study of blood T cells in healthy people across ages. Study details: Capture by template switching was about one barcoded beta molecule per two T cells.

General observations from the study: Older individuals had lower TCR beta diversity per million T cells (the decline was roughly linear).

Using a J-beta primer mix together with a sample-barcoded 5' primer, a second PCR was run for about 7 to 12 cycles. MiXCR was run by TCRdb on the 5' RACE reads, yielding one entry per CDR3 protein. The data contain 1.5 million to 2 million distinct CDR3 sequences, just under 50% of them singletons. PBMCs were isolated at a quantity of at least 6 million per sample. The sample taken for sequencing was blood. This sequence was found in a middle-aged woman in good health.

As DNA, the CDR3 is TGCAGTGCTAGCGACACAGCGCGGGGATATGGCTACACCTTC. It specifies CSASDTARGYGYTF. The chain is built from TRBV20-1 and TRBJ1-2, with D unresolved. CDR1 DFQATT and CDR2 SNEGSKA come from the germline V gene (reference sequence). The V end lost 3 bases, the J end lost 5 bases, and 16 bases lay between the germline ends. The CDR3 runs to 14 residues.